The 15 T cell receptor beta chains in this list originate from one sample, sequenced in a study of CD8 T cells in ankylosing spondylitis. From the 5' RACE reads, TCRdb called clonotypes with MiXCR, one entry per CDR3 protein. The repertoire holds about 250,000 distinct CDR3 sequences, with more than 20% as singletons. Sequencing was carried out using blood, either unsorted or a sorted T cell fraction (not recorded which). Receptors were obtained from a male donor with ankylosing spondylitis or in good health (not recorded which).

Concerning this clonotype itself: A much larger clone lies one base from this, so it may be a read error. The chain links TRBV29-1 to TRBJ2-7; 7 bases match TRBD1. Germline V gene data show CDR1 as SQVTM and CDR2 as ANQGSEA. The CDR3 is 13 residues long. CDR3 sequence (DNA): TGCAGAGTTGCAGACAGGGTTAAACACGAGCAGTACTTC. Translated, it gives CRVADRVKHEQYF.

In its sample, this clonotype was seen a few times. The chain uses TRBV20-1 and TRBJ2-3, with TRBD2 as a possible D gene (6 bases). V lost 1 base to trimming and J lost 10 bases, with 9 bases between them. Germline lookup yields CDR1 DFQATT and CDR2 SNEGSKA (reference sequence). The CDR3 has 11 amino acids. CDR3 nucleotides: TGCAGTGCTAGAGGGACTACTGCGCAGTATTTT. It encodes CSARGTTAQYF.

A few counts support this clonotype. The chain links TRBV5-5 to TRBJ2-5; D perhaps matches TRBD2 (5 bases). CDR3 length: 14 amino acids. V shed 4 bases and J shed 7 bases, with 17 bases lying between them. Germline CDR1 is SGHKS and CDR2 is YYEKEE (reference sequence). CDR3: CASSRIPGEGTQYF. CDR3 coding DNA: TGTGCCAGCAGCCGAATCCCTGGCGAGGGGACCCAGTACTTC.

This clonotype has a handful of counts. The rearrangement joins TRBV29-1 to TRBJ2-3, with D possibly being TRBD1 or TRBD2 (5 bases each). Germline V CDR1 and CDR2: SQVTM, ANQGSEA. The V end lost 2 bases, the J end lost 0 bases, and 12 bases lay between the germline ends. This CDR3 comprises 15 residues. The CDR3 reads CSVERGGTSTDTQYF. In nucleotides, the CDR3 is TGCAGCGTTGAACGTGGGGGAACTAGCACAGATACGCAGTATTTT.

At least ten counts were recorded for this clonotype. The chain recombines TRBV29-1 with TRBJ2-5; 8 bases are shared with TRBD2. Germline V CDR1 and CDR2: SQVTM, ANQGSEA. The CDR3 loop spans 15 amino acids. With V trimmed by 1 base and J by 1 base, 5 bases remained unmatched. CDR3 coding DNA: TGCAGCGTTGAAGTTCGGGGGGGGTTCCAAGAGACCCAGTACTTC. Its translation: CSVEVRGGFQETQYF.

The chain uses TRBV20-1 and TRBJ2-3, with 14 positions matching TRBD2. The germline V gene encodes CDR1 DFQATT and CDR2 SNEGSKA (reference sequence). The CDR3 has 13 amino acids. V shed 6 bases and J 8 bases; nucleotides not matched to a gene: 4. The CDR3 nucleotides read TGCAGTGCCAGACTAGCGGGGGGGCCTACGCAGTATTTT. Protein sequence: CSARLAGGPTQYF.

This chain connects TRBV5-1 to TRBJ2-7; tentatively, D is TRBD2 (6 bases). The CDR3 has 14 amino acids. The ends were cut back, 5 bases at V and 7 bases at J, with 19 bases in the middle. The germline CDR1 and CDR2 sequences are SGHRS and YFSETQ. Here the CDR3 DNA reads TGCGCCAGCAGATCGGGACTGGCAAGAGGGGAGCAGTACTTC. This translates into CASRSGLARGEQYF.

This clonotype was detected many times. This chain joins TRBV20-1 and TRBJ2-7; TRBD1 agrees at 7 bases. Germline lookup yields CDR1 DFQATT and CDR2 SNEGSKA (reference sequence). V shed 0 bases and J 5 bases; nucleotides not matched to a gene: 10. This CDR3 is 15 amino acids long. This CDR3 reads CSARDEQGSLHEQYF. CDR3 DNA: TGCAGTGCTAGAGATGAACAGGGGAGCCTCCACGAGCAGTACTTC.

This clonotype occurred many times. V and J are TRBV20-1 and TRBJ2-3; D may be TRBD1 or TRBD2 (6 bases each). V lost 6 bases and J lost 6, with 19 bases in between. Looked up from germline, CDR1 is DFQATT and CDR2 is SNEGSKA (reference sequence). The CDR3 has 14 amino acids. CDR3 region: CSARRGAAYDTQYF. As DNA, the CDR3 is TGCAGTGCCAGAAGGGGGGCTGCCTACGATACGCAGTATTTT.

This clonotype was detected only a few times. The V gene is TRBV10-3, the J gene TRBJ1-2; a weak D match, TRBD1 (5 bases). Trimming took 4 bases from V and 4 from J, leaving 10 bases between them. This CDR3 contains 13 residues. Germline lookup yields CDR1 ENHRY and CDR2 SYGVKD. CDR3 protein: CAISGGDLYGYTF. CDR3 nucleotides: TGTGCCATCAGTGGGGGGGACCTCTATGGCTACACCTTC.

This clonotype was recorded at least ten times. The V gene is TRBV3-1, the J gene TRBJ2-5, with D possibly TRBD1 on 8 matching bases. V lost 1 base and J lost 5, with 14 bases in between. This CDR3 comprises 15 residues. The germline gives CDR1 LGHDT, CDR2 YNNKEL (reference sequence). DNA for the CDR3: TGTGCCAGCAGCCAAGGGACAGGGAGGGCGGAGACCCAGTACTTC. This encodes CASSQGTGRAETQYF.

This clonotype was seen only once. The chain uses TRBV12-3 or TRBV12-4 and TRBJ2-7; 9 bases agree with TRBD1. Trimming took 5 bases from V and 4 from J; bases not matched to a gene: 6. The CDR3 loop spans 14 amino acids. The CDR3 DNA reads TGTGCCAGCAGTGGCGGACAGGGGTCTTACGAGCAGTACTTC. The encoded protein is CASSGGQGSYEQYF.

V usage is TRBV9 and J usage is TRBJ2-2; D tentatively reads TRBD1 or TRBD2 (6 bases each). The CDR3 length is 15 residues. V lost 2 bases to trimming and J lost 4 bases, with 12 bases between them. The germline CDR1 and CDR2 sequences are SGDLS and YYNGEE. The CDR3 region is CASSVEGDGTGELFF. The CDR3 DNA reads as TGTGCCAGCAGCGTGGAGGGGGACGGCACCGGGGAGCTGTTTTTT.

This clonotype was seen just once. Its ends do not fully match the called genes, so a read error is possible. J is TRBJ2-3 and V is TRBV29-1; weak D call: TRBD2 (7 bases). Germline V gives CDR1 SQVTM, CDR2 ANQGSEA. The CDR3 is made up of 14 amino acids. The CDR3 is CSVEVRGLVDTKYF. CDR3 DNA sequence: TGCAGCGTTGAAGTGCGGGGGCTGGTAGATACGAAGTACTTT.

Note on this clonotype: The junction departs from the called germline gene at one end, perhaps through a read error. The V call is TRBV12-3 or TRBV12-4, the J call TRBJ2-3; TRBD1 matches 10 bases. There are 12 residues in the CDR3. CDR3 nucleotide sequence: TGTGCCAGCACGGTAATCCCGGGACAGGGGTTTTTT. Its translation: CASTVIPGQGFF.